Below, 9 T cell receptor beta chains from the same sample are listed, as sequenced in a study of lymphopenia after photon versus proton radiotherapy. The repertoire was sequenced with immunoSEQ multiplex PCR; TCRdb's copy has only in-frame clones and lacks some. The table lists 70,000 or so clones, just under 95% of them singletons, with roughly 2.3% in the top ten. The specimen comprised peripheral blood, sampled from a patient treated with photon-based radiotherapy. These receptors were obtained from a woman between 35 and 50 years old with cholangiocarcinoma.

The chain is built from TRBV10-3 and TRBJ2-1; TRBD2 matches at 10 bases. The CDR3 contains 13 residues. The junction had 3 bases not matched to a gene; V was cut back by 9 bases and J by 4 bases. The germline V gene has CDR1 ENHRY and CDR2 SYGVKD. CDR3 DNA: TGTGCCATAGGACTAGCGGAATACAATGAGCAGTTCTTC. Amino acid sequence: CAIGLAEYNEQFF.

The chain carries TRBV7-6 and TRBJ1-5, with D perhaps TRBD1 (5 bases). Trimming removed 5 bases at V and 6 bases at J, with 14 bases between. Germline values: CDR1 SGHVS, CDR2 FNYEAQ. The length of the CDR3 is 14 residues. The CDR3 DNA reads TGTGCCAGCAGCCCTGGGACGGGAACTCAGCCCCAGCATTTT. It encodes CASSPGTGTQPQHF.

This chain uses TRBV29-1 with TRBJ2-2; no firm D call. Germline CDR1 and CDR2: SQVTM and ANQGSEA. CDR3 length equals 12 residues. V lost 7 bases, J lost 4 bases, and 10 bases lay in between. CDR3 bases: TGCAGCGGCCAACACAGCACCGGGGAGCTGTTTTTT. This gives the protein CSGQHSTGELFF.

This clone was detected a few times. The chain combines TRBV2 with TRBJ1-2; no reliable D call. The CDR3 is made up of 11 amino acids. Trimming left V 8 bases short and J 5 bases short, with 9 bases between. CDR1 is SNHLY and CDR2 is FYNNEI in the germline V gene. The CDR3 here is CASVLTYGYTF. The CDR3 DNA reads as TGTGCCAGCGTCCTCACGTATGGCTACACCTTC. Complete variable domain (other parts from reference TRBV2 and TRBJ1-2): EPEVTQTPSHQVTQMGQEVILRCVPISNHLYFYWYRQILGQKVEFLVSFYNNEISEKSEIFDDQFSVERPDGSNFTLKIRSTKLEDSAMYFCASVLTYGYTFGSGTRLTVV.

DNA for the CDR3: TGTGCCAGCAGCCTTGTCTGGAGTTCGGACTATGGCTACACCTTC. It translates to CASSLVWSSDYGYTF. The chain couples TRBV5-6 to TRBJ1-2; D gene unclear. Germline CDR1 and CDR2: SGHDT and YYEEEE. CDR3 length: 15 residues. Trimming left V 4 bases short and J 3 bases short, with 16 bases between.

The chain joins TRBV5-1 to TRBJ2-7; 7 nucleotides match TRBD1. This CDR3 is 15 amino acids long. Losses at the gene ends were 1 base for V and 3 bases for J; bases not matched to a gene: 7. Germline assignment: CDR1 SGHRS and CDR2 YFSETQ. CDR3 DNA: TGCGCCAGCAGCTTGAATGGGGACAGCCGCTACGAGCAGTACTTC. Its protein is CASSLNGDSRYEQYF.

The chain combines TRBV6-5 with TRBJ2-7; TRBD1 or TRBD2 may be the D gene (5 bases each). Germline lookup yields CDR1 MNHEY and CDR2 SVGAGI. This CDR3 region has 14 residues. The V and J ends lost 4 bases and 6 bases respectively, with 16 bases between them. Here the CDR3 DNA reads TGTGCCAGCAGTTCCGGGACCCAGGTCGGCGAGCAGTACTTC. This encodes CASSSGTQVGEQYF.

The chain employs TRBV15 and TRBJ1-5; D gene unclear. The V and J ends lost 0 bases and 0 bases respectively, with 6 bases between them. CDR1 and CDR2 from the germline V gene are LNHNV and YYDKDF (reference sequence). This CDR3 contains 15 residues. CDR3: CATSRDLGSNQPQHF. Here the CDR3 DNA reads TGTGCCACCAGCAGAGATCTAGGTAGCAATCAGCCCCAGCATTTT. The whole variable domain, filled in from reference TRBV15 and TRBJ1-5, reads DAMVIQNPRYQVTQFGKPVTLSCSQTLNHNVMYWYQQKSSQAPKLLFHYYDKDFNNEADTPDNFQSRRPNTSFCFLDIRSPGLGDTAMYLCATSRDLGSNQPQHFGDGTRLSIL.

Only one count was recorded for this clone. The V gene is TRBV5-1, the J gene TRBJ2-2; a possible D gene is TRBD1 (6 bases). With 4 bases removed from V and 6 bases from J, the gap between germline ends came to 16 bases. This CDR3 has 15 amino acids. Germline V lookup: CDR1 SGHRS, CDR2 YFSETQ. The CDR3 protein is CASSLGRGRAGELFF. CDR3 in DNA: TGCGCCAGCAGCCTTGGAAGGGGGAGAGCCGGGGAGCTGTTTTTT.